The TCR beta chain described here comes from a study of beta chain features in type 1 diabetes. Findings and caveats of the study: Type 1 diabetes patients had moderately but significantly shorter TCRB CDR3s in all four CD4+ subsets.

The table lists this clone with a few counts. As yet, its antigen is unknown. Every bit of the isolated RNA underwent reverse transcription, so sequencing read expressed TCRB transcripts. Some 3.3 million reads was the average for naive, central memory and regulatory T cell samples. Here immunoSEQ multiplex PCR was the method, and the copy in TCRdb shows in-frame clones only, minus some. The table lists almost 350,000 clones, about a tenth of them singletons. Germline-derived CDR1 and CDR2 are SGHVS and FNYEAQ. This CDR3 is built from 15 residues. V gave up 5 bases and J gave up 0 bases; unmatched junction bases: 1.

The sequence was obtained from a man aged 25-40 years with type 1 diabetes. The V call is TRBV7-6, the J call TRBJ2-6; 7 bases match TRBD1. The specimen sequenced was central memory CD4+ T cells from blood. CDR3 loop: CASSAGGSGANVLTF. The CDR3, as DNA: TGTGCCAGCAGCGCAGGGGGCTCTGGGGCCAACGTCCTGACTTTC.